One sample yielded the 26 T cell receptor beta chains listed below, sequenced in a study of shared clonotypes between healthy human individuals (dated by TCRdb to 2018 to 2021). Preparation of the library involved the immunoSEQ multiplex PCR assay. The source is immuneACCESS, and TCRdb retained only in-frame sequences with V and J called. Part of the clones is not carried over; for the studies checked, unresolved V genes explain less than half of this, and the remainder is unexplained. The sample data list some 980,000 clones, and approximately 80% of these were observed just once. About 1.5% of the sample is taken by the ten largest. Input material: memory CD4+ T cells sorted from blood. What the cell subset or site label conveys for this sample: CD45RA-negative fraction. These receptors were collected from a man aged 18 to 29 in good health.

The CDR3 DNA follows: TGTGCCAGCGCCCTCCGACAGGGGACTGAAGCTTTCTTT. Translation: CASALRQGTEAFF. The genes are TRBV7-3 and TRBJ1-1, with 8 bases aligning to TRBD1. The CDR3 runs 13 residues. Germline V CDR1 and CDR2: SGHTA, FQGTGA. Trimming removed 8 bases from V and 5 bases from J; junction bases left unmatched: 7.

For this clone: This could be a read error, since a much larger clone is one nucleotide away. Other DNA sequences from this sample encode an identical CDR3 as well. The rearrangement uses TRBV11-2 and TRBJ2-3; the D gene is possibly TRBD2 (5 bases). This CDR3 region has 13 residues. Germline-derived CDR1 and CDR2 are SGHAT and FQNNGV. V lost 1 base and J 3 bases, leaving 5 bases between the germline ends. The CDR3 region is CASSLGGTDTQYF. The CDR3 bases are TGTGCCAGCAGCTTAGGAGGGACAGATACGCAGTATTTT.

The CDR3 nucleotides read TGCAGTGCTAGCGACACCACTGAAGCTTTCTTT. Its translation: CSASDTTEAFF. The chain recombines TRBV20-1 with TRBJ1-1, with no clear D. This CDR3 has 11 residues. Germline loops: CDR1 DFQATT, CDR2 SNEGSKA (reference sequence). V was cut by 3 bases and J by 4 bases, with 6 bases left in between.

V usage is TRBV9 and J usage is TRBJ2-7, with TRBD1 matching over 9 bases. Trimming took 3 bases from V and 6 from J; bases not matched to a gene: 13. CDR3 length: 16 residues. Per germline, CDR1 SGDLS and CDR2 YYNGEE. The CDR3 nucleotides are TGTGCCAGCAGCGCTACCGGACAGGGGAAGACGAGCGAGCAGTACTTC. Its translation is CASSATGQGKTSEQYF.

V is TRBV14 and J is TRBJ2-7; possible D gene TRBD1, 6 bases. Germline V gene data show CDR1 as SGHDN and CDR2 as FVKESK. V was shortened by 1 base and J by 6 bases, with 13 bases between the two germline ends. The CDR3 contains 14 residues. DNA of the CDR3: TGTGCCAGCAGCCAAGGGGGGCTCATGGGCGAGCAGTACTTC. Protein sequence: CASSQGGLMGEQYF.

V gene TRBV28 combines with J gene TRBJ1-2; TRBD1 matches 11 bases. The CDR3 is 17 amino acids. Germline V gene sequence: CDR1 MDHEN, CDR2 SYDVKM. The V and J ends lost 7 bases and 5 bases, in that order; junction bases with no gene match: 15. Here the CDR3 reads CASTSLTPDRGRYGYTF. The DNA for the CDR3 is TGTGCCAGCACCTCACTCACCCCGGACAGGGGGCGTTATGGCTACACCTTC.

CDR3 sequence reads: CASSPRTGNEKLFF. For the CDR3, the DNA is TGTGCCAGCAGCCCCCGGACAGGGAATGAAAAACTGTTTTTT. The V and J genes are TRBV7-2 and TRBJ1-4, with 8 bases aligning to TRBD1. The V gene end was trimmed by 5 bases and the J gene end by 5 bases; junction bases not matched to a gene: 4. The CDR3 totals 14 residues. From germline, CDR1 is SGHTA and CDR2 FQGNSA.

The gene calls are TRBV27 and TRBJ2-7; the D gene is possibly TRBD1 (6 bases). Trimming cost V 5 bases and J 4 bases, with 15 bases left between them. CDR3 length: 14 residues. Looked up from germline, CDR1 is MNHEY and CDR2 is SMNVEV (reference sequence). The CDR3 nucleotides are TGTGCCAGCAGTCCTCGACAGGCGCCTTACGAGCAGTACTTC. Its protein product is CASSPRQAPYEQYF.

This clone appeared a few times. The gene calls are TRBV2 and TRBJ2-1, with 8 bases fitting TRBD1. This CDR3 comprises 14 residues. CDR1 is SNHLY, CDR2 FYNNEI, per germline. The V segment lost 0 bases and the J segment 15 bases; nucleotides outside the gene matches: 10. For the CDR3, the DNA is TGTGCCAGCAGTGAAGCTGGGACGGCCAGGGGGCTGTTCTTC. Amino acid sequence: CASSEAGTARGLFF. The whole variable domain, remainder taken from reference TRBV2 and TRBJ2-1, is EPEVTQTPSHQVTQMGQEVILRCVPISNHLYFYWYRQILGQKVEFLVSFYNNEISEKSEIFDDQFSVERPDGSNFTLKIRSTKLEDSAMYFCASSEAGTARGLFFGPGTRLTVL.

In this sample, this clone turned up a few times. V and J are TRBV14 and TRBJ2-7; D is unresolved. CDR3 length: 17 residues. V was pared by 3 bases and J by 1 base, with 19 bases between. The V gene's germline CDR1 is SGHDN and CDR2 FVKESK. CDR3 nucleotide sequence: TGTGCCAGCAGCCAGCCCTCTTTCGGGTGGGGTTCCTACGAGCAGTACTTC. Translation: CASSQPSFGWGSYEQYF.

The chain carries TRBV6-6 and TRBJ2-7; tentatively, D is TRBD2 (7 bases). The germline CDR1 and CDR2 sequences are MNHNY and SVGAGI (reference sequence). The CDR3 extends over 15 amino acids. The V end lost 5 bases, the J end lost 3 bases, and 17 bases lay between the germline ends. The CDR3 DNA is TGTGCCAGCAGTCGAGGGGGGAGGGGAAGCTACGAGCAGTACTTC. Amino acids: CASSRGGRGSYEQYF.

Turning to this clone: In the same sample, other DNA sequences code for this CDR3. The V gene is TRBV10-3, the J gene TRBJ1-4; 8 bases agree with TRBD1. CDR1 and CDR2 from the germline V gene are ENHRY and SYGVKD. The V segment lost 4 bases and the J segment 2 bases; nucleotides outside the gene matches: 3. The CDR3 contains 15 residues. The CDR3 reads CAISADRVTNEKLFF. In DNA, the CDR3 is TGTGCCATCAGTGCGGACAGGGTGACTAATGAAAAACTGTTTTTT.

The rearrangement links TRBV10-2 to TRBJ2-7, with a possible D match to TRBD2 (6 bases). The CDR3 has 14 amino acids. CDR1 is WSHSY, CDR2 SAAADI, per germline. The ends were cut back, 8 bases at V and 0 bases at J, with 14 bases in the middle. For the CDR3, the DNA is TGCGCCAGCCAACGGGACTCTTTCTCCTACGAGCAGTACTTC. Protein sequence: CASQRDSFSYEQYF.

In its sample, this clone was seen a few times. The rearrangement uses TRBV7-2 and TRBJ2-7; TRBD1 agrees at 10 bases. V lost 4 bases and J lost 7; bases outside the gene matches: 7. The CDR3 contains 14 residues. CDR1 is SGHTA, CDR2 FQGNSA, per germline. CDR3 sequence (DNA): TGTGCCAGCAGCTCCGACAGGGGGCCTCGGGAGCAGTACTTC. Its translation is CASSSDRGPREQYF.

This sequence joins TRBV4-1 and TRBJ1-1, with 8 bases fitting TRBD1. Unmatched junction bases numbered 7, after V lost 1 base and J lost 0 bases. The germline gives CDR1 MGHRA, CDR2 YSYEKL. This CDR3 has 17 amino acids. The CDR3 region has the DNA TGCGCCAGCAGCCAAGGGGGACAGGCGAGGGTGAACACTGAAGCTTTCTTT. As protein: CASSQGGQARVNTEAFF.

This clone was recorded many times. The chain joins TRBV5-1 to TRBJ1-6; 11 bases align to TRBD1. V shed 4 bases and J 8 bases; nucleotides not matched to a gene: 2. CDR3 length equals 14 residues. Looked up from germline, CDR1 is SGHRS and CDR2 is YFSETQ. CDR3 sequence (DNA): TGCGCCAGCAGCGGACAGGGGGCGTATTCACCCCTCCACTTT. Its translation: CASSGQGAYSPLHF.

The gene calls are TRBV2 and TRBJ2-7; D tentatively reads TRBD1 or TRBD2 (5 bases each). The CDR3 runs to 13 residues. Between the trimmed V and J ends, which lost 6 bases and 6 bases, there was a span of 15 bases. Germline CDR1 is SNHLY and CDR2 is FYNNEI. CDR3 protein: CASRGTGTLEQYF. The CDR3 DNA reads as TGTGCCAGCAGAGGGACCGGGACCCTCGAGCAGTACTTC.

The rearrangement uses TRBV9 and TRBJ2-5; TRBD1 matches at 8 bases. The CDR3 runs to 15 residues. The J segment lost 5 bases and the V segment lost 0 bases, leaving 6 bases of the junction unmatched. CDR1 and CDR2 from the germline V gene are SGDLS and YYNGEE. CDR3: CASSVATGAEETQYF. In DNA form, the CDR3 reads TGTGCCAGCAGCGTAGCGACAGGGGCGGAGGAGACCCAGTACTTC.

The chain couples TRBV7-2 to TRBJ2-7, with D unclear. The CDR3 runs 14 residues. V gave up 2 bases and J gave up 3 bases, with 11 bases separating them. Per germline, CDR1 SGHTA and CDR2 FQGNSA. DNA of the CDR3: TGTGCCAGCAGCTTAACTTCTGGGTTCTACGAGCAGTACTTC. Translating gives CASSLTSGFYEQYF.

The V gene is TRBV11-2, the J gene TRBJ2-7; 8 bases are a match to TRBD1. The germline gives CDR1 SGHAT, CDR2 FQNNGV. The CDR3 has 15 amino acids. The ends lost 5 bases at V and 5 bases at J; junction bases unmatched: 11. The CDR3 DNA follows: TGTGCCAGCAGCCTGATGGGCAGGGGGCCAGACGAGCAGTACTTC. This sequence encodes CASSLMGRGPDEQYF. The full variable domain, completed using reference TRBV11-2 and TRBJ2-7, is EAGVAQSPRYKIIEKRQSVAFWCNPISGHATLYWYQQILGQGPKLLIQFQNNGVVDDSQLPKDRFSAERLKGVDSTLKIQPAKLEDSAVYLCASSLMGRGPDEQYFGPGTRLTVT.

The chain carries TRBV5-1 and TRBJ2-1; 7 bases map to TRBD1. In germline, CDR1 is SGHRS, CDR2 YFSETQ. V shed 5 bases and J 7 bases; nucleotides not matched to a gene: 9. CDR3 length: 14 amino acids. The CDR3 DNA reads TGCGCCAGCAGGACCGGGACAGAAAAGAATGAGCAGTTCTTC. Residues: CASRTGTEKNEQFF.

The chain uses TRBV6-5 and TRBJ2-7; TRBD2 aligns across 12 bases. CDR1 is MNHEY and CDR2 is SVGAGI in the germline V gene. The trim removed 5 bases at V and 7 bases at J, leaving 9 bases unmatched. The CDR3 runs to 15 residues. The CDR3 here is CASSLAGGPRGEQYF. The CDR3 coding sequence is TGTGCCAGCAGTCTAGCGGGGGGGCCGCGTGGGGAGCAGTACTTC.

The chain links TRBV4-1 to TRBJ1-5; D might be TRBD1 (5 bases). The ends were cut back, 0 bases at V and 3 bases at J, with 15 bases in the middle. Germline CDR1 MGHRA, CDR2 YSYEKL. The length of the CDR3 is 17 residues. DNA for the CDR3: TGCGCCAGCAGCCAAGAGGCCGGGGCGCACTCCAATCAGCCCCAGCATTTT. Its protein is CASSQEAGAHSNQPQHF.

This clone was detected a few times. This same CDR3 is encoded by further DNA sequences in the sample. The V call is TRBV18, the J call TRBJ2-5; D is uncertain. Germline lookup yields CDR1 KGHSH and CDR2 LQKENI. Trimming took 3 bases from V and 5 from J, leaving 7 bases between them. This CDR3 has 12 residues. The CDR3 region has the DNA TGTGCCAGCTCACCTGGAGTGGAGACCCAGTACTTC. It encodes CASSPGVETQYF.

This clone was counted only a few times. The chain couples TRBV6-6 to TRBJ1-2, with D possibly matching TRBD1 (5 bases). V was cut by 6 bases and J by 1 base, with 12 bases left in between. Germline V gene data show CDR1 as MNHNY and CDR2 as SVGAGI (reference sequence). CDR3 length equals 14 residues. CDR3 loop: CASSHGGVNYGYTF. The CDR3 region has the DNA TGTGCCAGCAGCCACGGAGGGGTTAACTATGGCTACACCTTC.

CDR3 protein: CASGPLRGGGNTIYF. Here the CDR3 DNA reads TGTGCTAGTGGTCCCCTCCGGGGAGGGGGAAACACCATATATTTT. The V call is TRBV12-5, the J call TRBJ1-3; D uncertain. Per the germline V gene, CDR1 is LGHNT and CDR2 is FRNRAP. This CDR3 spans 15 amino acids. Trimming pared 5 bases from V and 4 bases from J, leaving 15 bases between.